This T cell receptor beta chain was sequenced for a study of PD-1 blockade in classical Hodgkin lymphoma. TCRdb's table, derived via immunoSEQ multiplex PCR, lists solely in-frame clones and lacks some. The repertoire has around 13,000 clones, around four fifths of them found once; the top ten carry over 20%. Brentuximab vedotin exposure varied among the patients, all of whom had relapsed after autologous stem cell transplantation. The V gene lost 10 bases and the J gene lost 10 bases, with 20 bases spanning the gap. From germline, CDR1 is ENHRY and CDR2 SYGVKD. This CDR3 is built from 13 residues. The sample in question was peripheral blood mononuclear cells (PBMCs), obtained before the second cycle of nivolumab. The source of this sequence is a human donor with classical Hodgkin lymphoma. The gene calls are TRBV10-3 and TRBJ1-3, with a weak D call TRBD1 (6 bases). CDR3 sequence (DNA): TGTGCCACCGGGTCTCTTGGGGGCCAGACCATATATTTT. Translation: CATGSLGGQTIYF.